This TCR beta chain was found in a study of CD8 T cells in ankylosing spondylitis. Broader study findings: Previous work reported some of these motif variants in the synovial fluid and blood of reactive arthritis.

Remarks on this clonotype: Antigen specificity is unknown.

This CDR3 contains 14 residues. The V and J ends lost 5 bases and 1 base, in that order; junction bases with no gene match: 4. One entry per CDR3 protein, called by TCRdb with MiXCR from the 5' RACE reads. The sample yields about 160,000 distinct CDR3 sequences, 9.8% seen once. The chain links TRBV12-3 or TRBV12-4 to TRBJ2-5; 7 bases match TRBD1. This sequence originates from a female donor with ankylosing spondylitis or in good health (not recorded which). Sequenced sample: blood, either unsorted or a sorted T cell fraction (not recorded which). The CDR3: CASSPTGAQETQYF. The CDR3 bases are TGTGCCAGCAGTCCCACAGGGGCCCAAGAGACCCAGTACTTC.